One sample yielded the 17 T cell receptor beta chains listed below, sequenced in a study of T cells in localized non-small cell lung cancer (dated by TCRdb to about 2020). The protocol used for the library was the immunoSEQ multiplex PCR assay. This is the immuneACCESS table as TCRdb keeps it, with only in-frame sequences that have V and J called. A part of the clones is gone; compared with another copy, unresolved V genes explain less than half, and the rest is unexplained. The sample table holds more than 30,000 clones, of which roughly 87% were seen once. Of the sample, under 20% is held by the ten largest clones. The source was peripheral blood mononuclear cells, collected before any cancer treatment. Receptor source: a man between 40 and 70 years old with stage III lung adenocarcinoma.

This CDR3 reads CASSARAGEVETQYF. The CDR3 nucleotides are TGTGCCAGCAGCGCCCGGGCAGGGGAGGTCGAGACCCAGTACTTC. J is TRBJ2-5 and V is TRBV9, with D perhaps given as TRBD1 or TRBD2 (6 bases each). The CDR3 sequence is 15 residues long. Trimming left V 3 bases short and J 5 bases short, with 17 bases between. CDR1 is SGDLS, CDR2 YYNGEE, per germline.

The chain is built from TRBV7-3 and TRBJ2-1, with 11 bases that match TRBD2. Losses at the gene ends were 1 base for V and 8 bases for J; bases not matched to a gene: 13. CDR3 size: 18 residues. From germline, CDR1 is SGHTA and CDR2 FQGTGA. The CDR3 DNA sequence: TGTGCCAGCAGCTTAAACCGACTAGCGGGGCTAGAAGGGGATGAGCAGTTCTTC. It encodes CASSLNRLAGLEGDEQFF.

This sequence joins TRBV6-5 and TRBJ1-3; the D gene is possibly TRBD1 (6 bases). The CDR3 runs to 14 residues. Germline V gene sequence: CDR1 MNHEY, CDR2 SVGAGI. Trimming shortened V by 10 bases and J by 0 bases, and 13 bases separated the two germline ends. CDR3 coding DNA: TGTGCCACCGAGTGGGGGGCCTCTGGAAACACCATATATTTT. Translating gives CATEWGASGNTIYF.

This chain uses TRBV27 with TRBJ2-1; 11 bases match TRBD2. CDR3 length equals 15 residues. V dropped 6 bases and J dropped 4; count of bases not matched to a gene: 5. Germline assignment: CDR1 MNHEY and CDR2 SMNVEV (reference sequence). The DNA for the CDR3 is TGTGCCAGCAGAATAGCGGGGGGGCCATACAATGAGCAGTTCTTC. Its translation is CASRIAGGPYNEQFF.

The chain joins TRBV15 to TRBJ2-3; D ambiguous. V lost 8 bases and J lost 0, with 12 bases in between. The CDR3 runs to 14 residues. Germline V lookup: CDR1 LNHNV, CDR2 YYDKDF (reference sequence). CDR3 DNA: TGTGCCACCGGCCTGAGTGCTAGCACAGATACGCAGTATTTT. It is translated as CATGLSASTDTQYF.

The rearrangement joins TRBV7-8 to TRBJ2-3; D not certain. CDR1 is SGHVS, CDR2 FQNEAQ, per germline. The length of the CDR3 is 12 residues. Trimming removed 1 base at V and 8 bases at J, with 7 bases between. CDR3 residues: CASSLVSFTQYF. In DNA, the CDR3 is TGTGCCAGCAGCTTAGTCAGTTTTACGCAGTATTTT. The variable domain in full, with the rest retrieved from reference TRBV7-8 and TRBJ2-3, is GAGVSQSPRYKVAKRGQDVALRCDPISGHVSLFWYQQALGQGPEFLTYFQNEAQLDKSGLPSDRFFAERPEGSVSTLKIQRTQQEDSAVYLCASSLVSFTQYFGPGTRLTVL.

CDR3 protein: CASSSQAGGPGEQFF. The DNA of the CDR3 is TGTGCCAGCAGTTCTCAAGCGGGGGGGCCGGGTGAGCAGTTCTTC. This rearrangement joins TRBV27 to TRBJ2-1; 10 bases fit TRBD2. Germline values: CDR1 MNHEY, CDR2 SMNVEV (reference sequence). V gave up 4 bases and J gave up 9 bases; unmatched junction bases: 9. This CDR3 comprises 15 residues.

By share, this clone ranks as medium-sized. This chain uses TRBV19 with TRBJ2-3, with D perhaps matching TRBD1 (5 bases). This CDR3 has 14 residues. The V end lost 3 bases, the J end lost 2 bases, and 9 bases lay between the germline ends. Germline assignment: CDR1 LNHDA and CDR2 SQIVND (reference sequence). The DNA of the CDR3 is TGTGCCAGTAGTATTCAGGGTTCCACAGATACGCAGTATTTT. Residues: CASSIQGSTDTQYF.

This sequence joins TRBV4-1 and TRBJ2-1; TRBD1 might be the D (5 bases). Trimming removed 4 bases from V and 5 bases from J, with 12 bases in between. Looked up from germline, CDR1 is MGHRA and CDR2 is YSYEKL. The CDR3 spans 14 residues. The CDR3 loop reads CASSRFRVNNEQFF. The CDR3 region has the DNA TGCGCCAGCAGCCGGTTCAGGGTTAACAATGAGCAGTTCTTC.

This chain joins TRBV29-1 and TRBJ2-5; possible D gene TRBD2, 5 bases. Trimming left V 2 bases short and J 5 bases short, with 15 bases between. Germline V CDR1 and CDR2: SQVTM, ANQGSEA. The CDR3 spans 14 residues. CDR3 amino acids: CSVEQVNQRETQYF. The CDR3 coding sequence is TGCAGCGTTGAACAGGTCAATCAGCGGGAGACCCAGTACTTC.

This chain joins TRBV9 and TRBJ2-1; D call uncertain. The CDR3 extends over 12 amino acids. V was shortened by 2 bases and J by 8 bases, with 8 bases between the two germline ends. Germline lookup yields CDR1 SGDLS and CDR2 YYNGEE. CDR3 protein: CASSVPAHEQFF. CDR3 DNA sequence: TGTGCCAGCAGCGTCCCAGCCCATGAGCAGTTCTTC.

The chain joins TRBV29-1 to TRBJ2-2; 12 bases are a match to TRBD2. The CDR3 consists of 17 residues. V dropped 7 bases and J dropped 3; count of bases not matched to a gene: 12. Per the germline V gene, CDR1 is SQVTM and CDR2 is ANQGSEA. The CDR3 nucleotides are TGCAGCGCCCGGCCGGCTAGCGGGGGGGCCCACACCGGGGAGCTGTTTTTT. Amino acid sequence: CSARPASGGAHTGELFF.

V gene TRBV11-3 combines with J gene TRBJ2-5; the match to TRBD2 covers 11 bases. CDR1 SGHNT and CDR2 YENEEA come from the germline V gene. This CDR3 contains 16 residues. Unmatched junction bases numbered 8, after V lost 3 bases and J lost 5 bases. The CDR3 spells CASSFSIAGGPETQYF. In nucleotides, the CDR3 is TGTGCCAGCAGCTTCTCAATAGCGGGGGGGCCCGAGACCCAGTACTTC. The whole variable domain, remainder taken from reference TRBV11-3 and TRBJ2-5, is EAGVVQSPRYKIIEKKQPVAFWCNPISGHNTLYWYLQNLGQGPELLIRYENEEAVDDSQLPKDRFSAERLKGVDSTLKIQPAELGDSAVYLCASSFSIAGGPETQYFGPGTRLLVL.

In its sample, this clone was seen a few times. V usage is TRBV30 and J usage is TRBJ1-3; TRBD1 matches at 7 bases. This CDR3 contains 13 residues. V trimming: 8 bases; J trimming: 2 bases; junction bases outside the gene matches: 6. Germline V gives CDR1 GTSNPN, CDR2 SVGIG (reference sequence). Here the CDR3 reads CAGERGPGNTIYF. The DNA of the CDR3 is TGTGCCGGAGAGAGGGGGCCTGGAAACACCATATATTTT.

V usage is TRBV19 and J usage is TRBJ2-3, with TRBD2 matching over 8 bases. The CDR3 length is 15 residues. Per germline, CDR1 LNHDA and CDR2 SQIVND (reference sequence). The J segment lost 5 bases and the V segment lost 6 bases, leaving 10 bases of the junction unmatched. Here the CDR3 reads CASRRKAGAGDTQYF. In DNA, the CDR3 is TGTGCCAGTAGGAGAAAAGCGGGGGCCGGAGATACGCAGTATTTT.

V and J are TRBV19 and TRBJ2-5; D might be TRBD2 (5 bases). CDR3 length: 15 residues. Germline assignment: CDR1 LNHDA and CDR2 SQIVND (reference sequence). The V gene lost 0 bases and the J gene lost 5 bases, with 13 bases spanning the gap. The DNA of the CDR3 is TGTGCCAGTAGTATAGATCGCCTCGGGAAGGAGACCCAGTACTTC. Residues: CASSIDRLGKETQYF.

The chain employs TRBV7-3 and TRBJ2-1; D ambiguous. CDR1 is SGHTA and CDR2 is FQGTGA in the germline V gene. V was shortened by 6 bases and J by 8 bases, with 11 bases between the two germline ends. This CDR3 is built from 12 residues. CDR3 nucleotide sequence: TGTGCCAGCAGTAAGAGTGGCGATGAGCAGTTCTTC. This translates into CASSKSGDEQFF.